The present entry profiles one TCR beta chain with its context. This record belongs to a study of blood T cell repertoires in COVID-19. The assay was immunoSEQ multiplex PCR, and TCRdb's table has in-frame clones only and misses some. The sample lists 60,000 or so clones, approximately 89% occurring once. V was pared by 3 bases and J by 8 bases, with 16 bases between. The CDR3 has 15 amino acids. The germline V gene encodes CDR1 KGHSH and CDR2 LQKENI. J is TRBJ2-2 and V is TRBV18; D gene unclear. The TCR originated in a man in his sixties with active or convalescent COVID-19. The sample taken for sequencing was peripheral blood. The CDR3: CASSPDSGSRGELFF. CDR3 bases: TGTGCCAGCTCACCTGATTCGGGTTCCCGGGGGGAGCTGTTTTTT.